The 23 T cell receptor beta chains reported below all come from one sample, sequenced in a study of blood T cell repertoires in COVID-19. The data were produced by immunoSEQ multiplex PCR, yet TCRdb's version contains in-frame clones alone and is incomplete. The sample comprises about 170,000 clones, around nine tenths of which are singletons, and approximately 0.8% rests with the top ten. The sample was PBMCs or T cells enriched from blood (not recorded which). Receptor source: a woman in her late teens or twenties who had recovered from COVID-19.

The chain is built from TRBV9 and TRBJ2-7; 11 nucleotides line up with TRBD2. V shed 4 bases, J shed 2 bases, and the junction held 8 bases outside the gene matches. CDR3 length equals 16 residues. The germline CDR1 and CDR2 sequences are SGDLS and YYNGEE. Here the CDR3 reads CASSLNIAGGPYEQYF. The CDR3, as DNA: TGTGCCAGCAGCTTAAATATAGCGGGAGGGCCCTACGAGCAGTACTTC. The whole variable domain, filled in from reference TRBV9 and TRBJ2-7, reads DSGVTQTPKHLITATGQRVTLRCSPRSGDLSVYWYQQSLDQGLQFLIQYYNGEERAKGNILERFSAQQFPDLHSELNLSSLELGDSALYFCASSLNIAGGPYEQYFGPGTRLTVT.

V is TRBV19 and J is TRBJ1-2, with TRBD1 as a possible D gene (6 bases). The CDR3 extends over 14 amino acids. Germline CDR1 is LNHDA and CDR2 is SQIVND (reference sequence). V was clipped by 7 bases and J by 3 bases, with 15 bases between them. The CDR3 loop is CASTMESGDYGYTF. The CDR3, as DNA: TGTGCCAGTACCATGGAGTCAGGGGACTATGGCTACACCTTC.

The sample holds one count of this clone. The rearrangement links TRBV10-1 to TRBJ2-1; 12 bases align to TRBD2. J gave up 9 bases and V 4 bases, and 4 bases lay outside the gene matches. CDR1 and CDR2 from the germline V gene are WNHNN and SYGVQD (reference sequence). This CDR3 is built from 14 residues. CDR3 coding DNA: TGCGCCAGCAGTGGACTAGCGGGGGCAGGTGAGCAGTTCTTC. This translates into CASSGLAGAGEQFF.

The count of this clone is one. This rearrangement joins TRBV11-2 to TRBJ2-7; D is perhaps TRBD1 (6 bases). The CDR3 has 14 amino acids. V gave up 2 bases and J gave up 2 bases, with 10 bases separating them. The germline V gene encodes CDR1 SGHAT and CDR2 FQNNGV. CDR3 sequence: CASSLYRVAYEQYF. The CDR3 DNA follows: TGTGCCAGCAGCTTATACAGGGTCGCCTACGAGCAGTACTTC.

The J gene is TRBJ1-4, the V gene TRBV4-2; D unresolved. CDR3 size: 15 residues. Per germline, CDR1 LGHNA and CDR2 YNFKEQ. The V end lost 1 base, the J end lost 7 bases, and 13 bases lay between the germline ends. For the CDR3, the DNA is TGTGCCAGCAGCCAAGGGAGTGAGGAGAGTGAAAAACTGTTTTTT. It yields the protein CASSQGSEESEKLFF.

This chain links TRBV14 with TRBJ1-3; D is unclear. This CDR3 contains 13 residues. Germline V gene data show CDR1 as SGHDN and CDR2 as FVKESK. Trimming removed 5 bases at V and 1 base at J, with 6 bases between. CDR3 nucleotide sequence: TGTGCCAGCAGCATCGTGTCTGGAAACACCATATATTTT. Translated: CASSIVSGNTIYF.

The CDR3 nucleotides read TGTGCCAGCAGCGTAGGCTCGGGGTCGAACACTGAAGCTTTCTTT. As protein: CASSVGSGSNTEAFF. The chain links TRBV9 to TRBJ1-1; D unresolved. The CDR3 has 15 residues. The germline CDR1 and CDR2 sequences are SGDLS and YYNGEE. V gave up 0 bases and J gave up 1 base, with 10 bases separating them.

CDR3 in DNA: TGTGCCTGGGACAGGGGACCTACCTCCTACGAGCAGTACTTC. It is translated as CAWDRGPTSYEQYF. The V and J genes are TRBV30 and TRBJ2-7, with 8 nucleotides matching TRBD1. The CDR3 spans 14 residues. Germline assignment: CDR1 GTSNPN and CDR2 SVGIG (reference sequence). The junction had 6 bases not matched to a gene; V was cut back by 5 bases and J by 0 bases.

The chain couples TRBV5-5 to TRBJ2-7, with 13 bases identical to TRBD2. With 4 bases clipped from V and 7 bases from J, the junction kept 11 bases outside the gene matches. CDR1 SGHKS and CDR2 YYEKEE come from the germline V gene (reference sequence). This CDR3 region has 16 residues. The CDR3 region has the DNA TGTGCCAGCAGCCACTCCGGACTAGCGGGAGTGAAGGAGCAGTACTTC. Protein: CASSHSGLAGVKEQYF. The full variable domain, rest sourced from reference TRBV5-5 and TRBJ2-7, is DAGVTQSPTHLIKTRGQQVTLRCSPISGHKSVSWYQQVLGQGPQFIFQYYEKEERGRGNFPDRFSARQFPNYSSELNVNALLLGDSALYLCASSHSGLAGVKEQYFGPGTRLTVT.

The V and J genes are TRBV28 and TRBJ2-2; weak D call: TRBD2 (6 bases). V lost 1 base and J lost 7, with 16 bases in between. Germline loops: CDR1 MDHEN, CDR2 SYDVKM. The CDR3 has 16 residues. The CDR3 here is CASSLFGGPGVGELFF. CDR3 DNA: TGTGCCAGCAGTTTATTTGGTGGCCCGGGGGTCGGGGAGCTGTTTTTT. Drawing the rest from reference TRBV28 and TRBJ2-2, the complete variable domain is DVKVTQSSRYLVKRTGEKVFLECVQDMDHENMFWYRQDPGLGLRLIYFSYDVKMKEKGDIPEGYSVSREKKERFSLILESASTNQTSMYLCASSLFGGPGVGELFFGEGSRLTVL.

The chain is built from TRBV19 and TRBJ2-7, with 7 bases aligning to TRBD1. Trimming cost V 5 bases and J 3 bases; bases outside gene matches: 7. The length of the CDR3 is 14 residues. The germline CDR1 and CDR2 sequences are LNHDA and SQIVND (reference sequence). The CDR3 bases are TGTGCCAGTAGTCAGACAGGGTCCCTCTACGAGCAGTACTTC. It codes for CASSQTGSLYEQYF.

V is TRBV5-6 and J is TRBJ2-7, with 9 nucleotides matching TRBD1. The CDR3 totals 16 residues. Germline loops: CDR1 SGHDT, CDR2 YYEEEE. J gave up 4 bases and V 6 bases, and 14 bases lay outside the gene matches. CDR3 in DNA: TGTGCCAGCACCCTCACTGGGACAGGGCTCTCGTACGAGCAGTACTTC. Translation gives CASTLTGTGLSYEQYF.

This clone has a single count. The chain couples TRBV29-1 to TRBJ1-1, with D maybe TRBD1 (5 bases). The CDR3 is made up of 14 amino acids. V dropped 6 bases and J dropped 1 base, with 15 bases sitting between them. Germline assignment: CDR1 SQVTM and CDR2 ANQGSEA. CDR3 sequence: CSVLSGTGNTEAFF. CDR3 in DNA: TGCAGCGTCCTAAGCGGGACCGGGAACACTGAAGCTTTCTTT.

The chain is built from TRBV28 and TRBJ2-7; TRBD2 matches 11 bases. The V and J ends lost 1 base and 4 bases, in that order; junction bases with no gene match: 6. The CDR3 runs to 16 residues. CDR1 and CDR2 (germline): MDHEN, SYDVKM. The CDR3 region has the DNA TGTGCCAGCAGTTTATTTAGCGGGAGGGCCGGGTACGAGCAGTACTTC. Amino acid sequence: CASSLFSGRAGYEQYF.

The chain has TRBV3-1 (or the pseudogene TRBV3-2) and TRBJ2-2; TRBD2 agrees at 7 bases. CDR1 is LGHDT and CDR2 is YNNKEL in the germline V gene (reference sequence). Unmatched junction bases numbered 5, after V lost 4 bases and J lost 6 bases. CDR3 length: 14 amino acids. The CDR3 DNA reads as TGTGCCAGCAGCCCGAGCGGGGCCTCCGGGGAGCTGTTTTTT. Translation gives CASSPSGASGELFF.

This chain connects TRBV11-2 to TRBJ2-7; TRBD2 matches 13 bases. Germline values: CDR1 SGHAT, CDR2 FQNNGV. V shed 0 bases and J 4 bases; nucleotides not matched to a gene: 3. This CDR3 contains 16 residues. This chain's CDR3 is CASSLDLGLAGYEQYF. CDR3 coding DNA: TGTGCCAGCAGCTTAGATCTGGGACTAGCGGGGTACGAGCAGTACTTC. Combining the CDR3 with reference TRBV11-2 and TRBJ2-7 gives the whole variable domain EAGVAQSPRYKIIEKRQSVAFWCNPISGHATLYWYQQILGQGPKLLIQFQNNGVVDDSQLPKDRFSAERLKGVDSTLKIQPAKLEDSAVYLCASSLDLGLAGYEQYFGPGTRLTVT.

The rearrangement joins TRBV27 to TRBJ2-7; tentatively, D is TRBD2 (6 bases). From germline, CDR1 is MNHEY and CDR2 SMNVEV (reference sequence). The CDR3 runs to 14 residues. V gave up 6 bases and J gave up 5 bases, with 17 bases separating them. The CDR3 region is CASSHNLASDEQYF. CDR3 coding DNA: TGTGCCAGCAGCCATAACCTAGCGAGCGACGAGCAGTACTTC.

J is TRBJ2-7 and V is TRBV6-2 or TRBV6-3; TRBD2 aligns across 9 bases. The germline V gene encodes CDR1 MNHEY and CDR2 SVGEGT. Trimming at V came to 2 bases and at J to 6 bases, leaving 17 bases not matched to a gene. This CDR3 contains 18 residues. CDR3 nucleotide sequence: TGTGCCAGCAGTTACCCCCCCCTAGCGGGAACTGGGTTCCTCGAGCAGTACTTC. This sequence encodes CASSYPPLAGTGFLEQYF.

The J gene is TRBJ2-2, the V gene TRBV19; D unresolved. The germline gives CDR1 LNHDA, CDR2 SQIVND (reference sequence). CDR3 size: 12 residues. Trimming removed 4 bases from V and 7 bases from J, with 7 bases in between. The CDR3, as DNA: TGTGCCAGTAGTAGGCTCCTCGGGGAGCTGTTTTTT. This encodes CASSRLLGELFF.

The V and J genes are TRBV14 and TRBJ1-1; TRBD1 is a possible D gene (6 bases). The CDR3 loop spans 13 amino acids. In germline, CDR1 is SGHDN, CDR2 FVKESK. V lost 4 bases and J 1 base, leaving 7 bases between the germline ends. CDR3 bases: TGTGCCAGCAGCCTGGACAGGAACACTGAAGCTTTCTTT. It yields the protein CASSLDRNTEAFF.

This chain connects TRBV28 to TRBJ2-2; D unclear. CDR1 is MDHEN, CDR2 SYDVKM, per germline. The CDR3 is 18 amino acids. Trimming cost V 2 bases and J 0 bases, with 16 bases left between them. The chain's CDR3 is CASSLVGVARTNTGELFF. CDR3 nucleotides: TGTGCCAGCAGTTTAGTCGGAGTGGCAAGGACGAACACCGGGGAGCTGTTTTTT.

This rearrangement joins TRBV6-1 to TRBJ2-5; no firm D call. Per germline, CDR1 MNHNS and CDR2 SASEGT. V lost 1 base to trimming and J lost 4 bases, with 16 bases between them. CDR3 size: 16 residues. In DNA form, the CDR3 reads TGTGCCAGCAGTGAAGGAACCTTGACTCGGATAGAGACCCAGTACTTC. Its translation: CASSEGTLTRIETQYF.

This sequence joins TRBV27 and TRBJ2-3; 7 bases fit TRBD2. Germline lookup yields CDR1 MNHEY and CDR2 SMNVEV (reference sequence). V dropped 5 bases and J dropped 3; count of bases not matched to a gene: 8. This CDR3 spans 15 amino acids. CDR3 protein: CASSRPGLSTDTQYF. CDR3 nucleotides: TGTGCCAGCAGTCGTCCGGGACTATCAACAGATACGCAGTATTTT.